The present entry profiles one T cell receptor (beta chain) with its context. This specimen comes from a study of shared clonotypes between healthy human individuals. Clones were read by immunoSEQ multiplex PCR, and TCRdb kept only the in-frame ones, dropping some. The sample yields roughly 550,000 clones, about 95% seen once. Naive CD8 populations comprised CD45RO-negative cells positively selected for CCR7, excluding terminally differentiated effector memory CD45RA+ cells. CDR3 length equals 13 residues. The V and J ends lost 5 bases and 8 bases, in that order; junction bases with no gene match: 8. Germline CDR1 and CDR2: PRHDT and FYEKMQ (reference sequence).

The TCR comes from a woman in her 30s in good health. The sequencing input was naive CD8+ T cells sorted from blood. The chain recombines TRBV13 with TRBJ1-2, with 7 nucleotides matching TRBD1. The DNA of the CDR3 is TGTGCCAGCAGCCCGACAGGGTTTGGAGGCTACACCTTC. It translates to CASSPTGFGGYTF.